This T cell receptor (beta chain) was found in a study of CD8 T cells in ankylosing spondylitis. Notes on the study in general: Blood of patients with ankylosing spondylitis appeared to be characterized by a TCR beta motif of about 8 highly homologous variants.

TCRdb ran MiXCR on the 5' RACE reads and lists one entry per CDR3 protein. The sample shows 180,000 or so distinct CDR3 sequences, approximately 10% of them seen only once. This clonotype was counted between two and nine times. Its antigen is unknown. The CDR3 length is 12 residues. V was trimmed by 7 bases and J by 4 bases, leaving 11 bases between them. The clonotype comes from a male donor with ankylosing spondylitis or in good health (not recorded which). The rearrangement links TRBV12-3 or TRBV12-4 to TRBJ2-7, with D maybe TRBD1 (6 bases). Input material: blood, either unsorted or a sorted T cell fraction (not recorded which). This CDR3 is CASNPDRYEQYF. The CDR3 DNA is TGTGCCAGCAACCCGGACAGATACGAGCAGTACTTC.